A single T cell receptor beta chain is shown here with its context. Its antigen is not known. This specimen belongs to a study of blood T cells in healthy people across ages. Whole-study findings and limits: Measured against age, TCR beta diversity per million T cells decreased in a roughly linear manner. The study lacked donor CMV status, which possibly confounded expanded clonotype changes. Unsorted PBMC material precluded a definitive naive versus antigen-experienced comparison.

Primers used in a second PCR of about 7 to 11 cycles were a sample-barcoded 5' primer and a J-beta primer mix. The template-switch adaptor, which had 12 random nucleotides, put a tag on each cDNA molecule. TCRdb processed the 5' RACE reads anew with MiXCR; each CDR3 protein has one entry. The data contain fewer than 1,000,000 distinct CDR3 sequences, about half of them seen just once; the ten biggest clones take up approximately 18%. The V and J ends lost 8 bases and 14 bases respectively, with 26 bases between them. The CDR3 contains 14 residues. The chain has TRBV12-3 or TRBV12-4 and TRBJ2-3; either TRBD1 or TRBD2 may supply D (6 bases each). Sequencing was done on a sample of blood. The clonotype was recovered from an older man in good health. CDR3 nucleotide sequence: TGTGCCAGCGCCCGACGAGGGGGGCACAGATACGCGTATTTT. Residues: CASARRGGHRYAYF.